Detailed here is one T cell receptor (beta chain). Its specificity is unknown. CD45RO-negative CD8 cells positively selected for CCR7 made up the naive population, which excluded terminally differentiated effector memory CD45RA+ cells. The CDR3 totals 14 residues. The germline gives CDR1 MNHEY, CDR2 SVGAGI. J gave up 3 bases and V 3 bases, and 2 bases lay outside the gene matches. Sequencing was at deep level. The authors split each subset's genomic DNA evenly across several immunoSEQ plates. Methods used by the authors: ImmunoSEQ gave junction-only sequences without quality scores, so filtering differed. TCRdb's copy holds only in-frame clones and misses some; the assay was immunoSEQ multiplex PCR. Clonal size and the V and J genes are those of that table, whereas D and trimming came from the DNA. This repertoire shows about 600,000 clones, nearly 97% found once; its top ten account for around 0.097%.

The sample is drawn from a study of shared clonotypes between healthy human individuals. Findings and caveats of the study: Some clonotypes were shared by all four sorted-subset donors, while others were not shared. The non-shared ones had lower generation probabilities than the shared ones.

The rearrangement joins TRBV6-5 to TRBJ2-3; 8 bases are a match to TRBD2. Sequenced sample: naive CD8+ T cells sorted from blood. The sequence was collected from a woman aged 25 to 39 in good health. In nucleotides, the CDR3 is TGTGCCAGCAGTTATACTAGCGGAACAGATACGCAGTATTTT. This translates into CASSYTSGTDTQYF.